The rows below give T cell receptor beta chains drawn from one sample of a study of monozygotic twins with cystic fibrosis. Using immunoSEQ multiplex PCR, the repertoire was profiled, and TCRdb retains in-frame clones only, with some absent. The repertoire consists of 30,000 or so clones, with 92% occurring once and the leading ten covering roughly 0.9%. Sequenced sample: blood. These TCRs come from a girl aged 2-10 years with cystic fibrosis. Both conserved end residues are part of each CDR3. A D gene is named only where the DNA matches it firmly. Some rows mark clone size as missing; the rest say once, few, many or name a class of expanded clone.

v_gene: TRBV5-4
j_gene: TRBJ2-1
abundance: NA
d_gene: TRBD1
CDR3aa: CASSLPKQGGEQFF
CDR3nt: TGTGCCAGCAGCTTGCCCAAACAGGGGGGTGAGCAGTTCTTC

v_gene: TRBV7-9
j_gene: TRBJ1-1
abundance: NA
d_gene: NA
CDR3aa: CASSLGATEAFF
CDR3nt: TGTGCCAGCAGCTTAGGAGCGACTGAAGCTTTCTTT

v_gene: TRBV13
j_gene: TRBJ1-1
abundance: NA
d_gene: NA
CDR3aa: CASSRPTVNTEAFF
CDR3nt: TGTGCCAGCAGCCGTCCGACAGTGAACACTGAAGCTTTCTTT

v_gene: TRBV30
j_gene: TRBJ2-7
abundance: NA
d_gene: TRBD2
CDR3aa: CAWSVYWSGRVSYEQYF
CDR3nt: TGTGCCTGGAGTGTTTATTGGAGCGGGAGGGTTTCCTACGAGCAGTACTTC

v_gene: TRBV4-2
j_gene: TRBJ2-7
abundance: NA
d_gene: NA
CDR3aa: CASSPPSVLGEQYF
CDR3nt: TGTGCCAGCAGCCCCCCGTCGGTCTTGGGCGAGCAGTACTTC

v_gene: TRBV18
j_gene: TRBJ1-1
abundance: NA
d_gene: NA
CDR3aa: CASSLAFTEAFF
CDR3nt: TGTGCCAGCTCACTTGCATTCACTGAAGCTTTCTTT

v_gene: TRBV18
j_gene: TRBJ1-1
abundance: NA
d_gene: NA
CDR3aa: CASSPLGENTEAFF
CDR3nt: TGTGCCAGCTCACCACTGGGGGAGAACACTGAAGCTTTCTTT

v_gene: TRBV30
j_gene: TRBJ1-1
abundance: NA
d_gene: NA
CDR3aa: CAWIRPHRNTEAFF
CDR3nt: TGTGCCTGGATCCGTCCTCACCGAAACACTGAAGCTTTCTTT

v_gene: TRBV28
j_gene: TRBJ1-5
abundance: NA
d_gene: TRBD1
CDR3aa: CASKTTGTLYSNQPQHF
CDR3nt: TGTGCCAGCAAGACGACAGGGACCTTGTATAGCAATCAGCCCCAGCATTTT

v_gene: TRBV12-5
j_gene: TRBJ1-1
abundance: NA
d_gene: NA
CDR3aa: CASGLKENTEAFF
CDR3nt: TGTGCTAGTGGTTTAAAGGAGAACACTGAAGCTTTCTTT

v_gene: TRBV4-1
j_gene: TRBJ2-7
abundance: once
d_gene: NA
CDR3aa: CASSQDRPGWEQYF
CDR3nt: TGCGCCAGCAGCCAAGACAGACCCGGGTGGGAGCAGTACTTC

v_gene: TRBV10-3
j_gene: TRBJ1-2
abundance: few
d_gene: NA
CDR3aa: CAISFSLGGYTF
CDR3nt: TGTGCCATCAGCTTCTCCTTGGGGGGCTACACCTTC

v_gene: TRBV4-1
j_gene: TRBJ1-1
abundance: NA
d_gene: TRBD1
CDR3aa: CASSQGQGLSLVAFF
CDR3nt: TGCGCCAGCAGCCAAGGACAGGGTCTGTCTCTGGTAGCTTTCTTT

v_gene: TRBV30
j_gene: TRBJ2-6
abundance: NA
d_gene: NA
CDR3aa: CAWITDSGANVLTF
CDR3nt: TGTGCCTGGATTACAGACTCTGGGGCCAACGTCCTGACTTTC

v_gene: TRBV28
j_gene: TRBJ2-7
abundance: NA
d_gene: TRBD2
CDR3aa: CASSSQLAGGPYEQYF
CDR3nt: TGTGCCAGCAGTTCCCAGTTAGCGGGAGGGCCCTACGAGCAGTACTTC

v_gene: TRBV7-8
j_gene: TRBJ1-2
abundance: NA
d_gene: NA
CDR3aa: CASSSQWGGLSYGYTF
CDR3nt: TGTGCCAGCAGCTCCCAGTGGGGGGGCTTAAGCTATGGCTACACCTTC

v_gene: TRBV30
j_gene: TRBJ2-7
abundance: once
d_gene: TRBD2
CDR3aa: CAWKAAGGYEQYF
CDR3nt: TGTGCCTGGAAGGCGGCGGGAGGCTACGAGCAGTACTTC

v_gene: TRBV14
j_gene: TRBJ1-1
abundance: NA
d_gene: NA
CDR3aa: CASSQVYVGGAFF
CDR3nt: TGTGCCAGCAGCCAAGTGTATGTGGGGGGGGCTTTCTTT

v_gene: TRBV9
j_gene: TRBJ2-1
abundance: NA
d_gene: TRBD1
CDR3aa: CASSVQGVLSEQFF
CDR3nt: TGTGCCAGCAGCGTACAGGGGGTATTGAGTGAGCAGTTCTTC

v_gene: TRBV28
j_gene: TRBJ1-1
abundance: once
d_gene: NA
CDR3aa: CASSFRGPLRTEAFF
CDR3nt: TGTGCCAGCAGTTTCAGGGGCCCTCTCAGAACTGAAGCTTTCTTT

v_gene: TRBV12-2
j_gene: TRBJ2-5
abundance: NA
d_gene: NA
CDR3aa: CASRLTTGGLVGCPQETQYF
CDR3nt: TGTGCAAGTCGCCTAACAACAGGGGGGCTGGTTGGGTGCCCACAAGAGACCCAGTACTTC

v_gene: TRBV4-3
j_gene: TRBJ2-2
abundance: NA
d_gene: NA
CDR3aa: CASSREGPGSPGELFF
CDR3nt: TGCGCCAGCAGCAGAGAGGGGCCAGGGAGTCCCGGGGAGCTGTTTTTT

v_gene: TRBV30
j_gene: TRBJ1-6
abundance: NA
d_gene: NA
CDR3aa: CAWDPGLINSPLHF
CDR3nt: TGTGCCTGGGACCCGGGACTGATTAATTCACCCCTCCACTTT

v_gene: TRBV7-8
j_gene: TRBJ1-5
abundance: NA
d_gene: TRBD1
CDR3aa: CASSGGQGGNQPQHF
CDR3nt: TGTGCCAGCAGCGGGGGACAGGGGGGCAATCAGCCCCAGCATTTT

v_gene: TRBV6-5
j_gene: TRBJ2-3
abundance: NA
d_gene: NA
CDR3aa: CASRDSTDTQYF
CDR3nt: TGTGCCAGCAGGGACAGCACAGATACGCAGTATTTT

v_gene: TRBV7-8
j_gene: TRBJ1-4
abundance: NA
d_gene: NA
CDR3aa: CASSLARGQEKLFF
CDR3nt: TGTGCCAGCAGCTTAGCGCGTGGGCAGGAAAAACTGTTTTTT

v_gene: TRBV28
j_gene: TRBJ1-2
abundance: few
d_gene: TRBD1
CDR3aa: CASSLIRGDGYTF
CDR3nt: TGTGCCAGCAGTTTGATCAGGGGGGATGGCTACACCTTC

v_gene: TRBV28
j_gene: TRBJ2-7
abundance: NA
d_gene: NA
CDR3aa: CASGRSSTYEQYF
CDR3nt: TGTGCCAGCGGCAGATCTAGTACCTACGAGCAGTACTTC

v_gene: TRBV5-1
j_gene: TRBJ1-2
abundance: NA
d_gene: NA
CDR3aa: CASSHGAGEGYTF
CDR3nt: TGCGCCAGCAGCCATGGGGCGGGGGAAGGCTACACCTTC

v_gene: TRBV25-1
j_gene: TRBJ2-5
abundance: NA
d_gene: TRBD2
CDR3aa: CASSGWTSGLETQYF
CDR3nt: TGTGCCAGCAGTGGATGGACTAGCGGGTTAGAGACCCAGTACTTC

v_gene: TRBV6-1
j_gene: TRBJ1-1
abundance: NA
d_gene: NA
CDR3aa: CASNQGRNTEAFF
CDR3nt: TGTGCCAGCAACCAGGGGCGGAACACTGAAGCTTTCTTT

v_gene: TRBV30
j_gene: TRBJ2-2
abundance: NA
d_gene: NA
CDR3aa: CAWSVRGGTGELFF
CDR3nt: TGTGCCTGGAGTGTACGAGGGGGTACCGGGGAGCTGTTTTTT

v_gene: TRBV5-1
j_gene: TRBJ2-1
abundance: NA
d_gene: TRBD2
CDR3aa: CASSLGSGMGNEQFF
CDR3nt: TGCGCCAGCAGCTTGGGAAGCGGGATGGGCAATGAGCAGTTCTTC

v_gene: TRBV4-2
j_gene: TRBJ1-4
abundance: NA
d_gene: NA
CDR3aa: CASSQVSLTGDEKLFF
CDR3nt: TGTGCCAGCAGCCAAGTGTCCCTCACAGGTGACGAAAAACTGTTTTTT

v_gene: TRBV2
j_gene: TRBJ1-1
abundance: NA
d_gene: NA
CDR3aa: CASSGRDILNTEAFF
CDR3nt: TGTGCCAGCAGTGGGAGGGACATCCTGAACACTGAAGCTTTCTTT

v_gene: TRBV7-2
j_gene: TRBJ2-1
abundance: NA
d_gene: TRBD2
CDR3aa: CASSLQAGGLNEQFF
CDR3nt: TGTGCCAGCAGCTTACAAGCGGGAGGCCTAAATGAGCAGTTCTTC

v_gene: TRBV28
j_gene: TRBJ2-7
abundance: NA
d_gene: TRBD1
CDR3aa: CASSLTGPYEQYF
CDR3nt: TGTGCCAGCAGTTTGACAGGGCCCTACGAGCAGTACTTC

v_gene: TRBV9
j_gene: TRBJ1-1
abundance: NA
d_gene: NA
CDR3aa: CASSVGWYTEAFF
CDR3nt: TGTGCCAGCAGCGTAGGGTGGTACACTGAAGCTTTCTTT

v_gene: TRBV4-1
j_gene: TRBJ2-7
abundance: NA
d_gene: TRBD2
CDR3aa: CASSPTSGGAIYEQYF
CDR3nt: TGCGCCAGCAGTCCGACTAGCGGGGGGGCGATCTACGAGCAGTACTTC

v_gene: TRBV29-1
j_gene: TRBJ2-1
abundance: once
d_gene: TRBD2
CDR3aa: CSVETSGRARSYNEQFF
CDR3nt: TGCAGCGTTGAGACTAGCGGGAGGGCCAGGAGTTACAATGAGCAGTTCTTC

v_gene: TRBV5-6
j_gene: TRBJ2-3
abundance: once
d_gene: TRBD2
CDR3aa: CASSHPRLAGSSSTDTQYF
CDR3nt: TGTGCCAGCAGCCACCCCCGGCTAGCGGGGTCCTCTAGCACAGATACGCAGTATTTT

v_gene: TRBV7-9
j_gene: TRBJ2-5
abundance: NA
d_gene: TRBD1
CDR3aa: CASSDRQGLEETQYF
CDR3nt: TGTGCCAGCAGCGACAGACAGGGTTTAGAGGAGACCCAGTACTTC

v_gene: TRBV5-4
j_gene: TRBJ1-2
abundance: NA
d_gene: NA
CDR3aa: CASSPRSHYGYTF
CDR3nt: TGTGCCAGCAGCCCCCGTAGCCACTATGGCTACACCTTC

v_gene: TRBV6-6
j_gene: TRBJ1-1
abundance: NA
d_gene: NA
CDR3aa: CASNRQARMNTEAFF
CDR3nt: TGTGCCAGCAACCGACAGGCACGAATGAACACTGAAGCTTTCTTT

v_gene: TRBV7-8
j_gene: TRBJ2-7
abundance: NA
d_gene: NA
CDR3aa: CASRRTASSYEQYF
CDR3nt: TGTGCCAGTCGAAGGACGGCTAGCTCCTACGAGCAGTACTTC

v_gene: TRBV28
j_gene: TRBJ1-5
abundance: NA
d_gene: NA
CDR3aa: CASSLRNLNQPQHF
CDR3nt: TGTGCCAGCAGTTTACGGAACCTGAATCAGCCCCAGCATTTT

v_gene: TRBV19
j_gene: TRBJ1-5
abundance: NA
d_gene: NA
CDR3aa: CASSMGHQPQHF
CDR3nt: TGTGCCAGTAGTATGGGTCATCAGCCCCAGCATTTT

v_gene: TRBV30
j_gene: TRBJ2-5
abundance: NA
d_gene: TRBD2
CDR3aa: CAWSLGGGQETQYF
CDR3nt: TGTGCCTGGAGTTTGGGGGGGGGACAAGAGACCCAGTACTTC

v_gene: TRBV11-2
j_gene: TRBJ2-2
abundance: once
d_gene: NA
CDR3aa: CASSSRRPGASTGELFF
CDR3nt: TGTGCCAGCAGCTCCCGAAGGCCAGGGGCATCCACCGGGGAGCTGTTTTTT

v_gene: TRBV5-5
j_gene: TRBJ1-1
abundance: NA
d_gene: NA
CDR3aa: CASSLQEVTEAFF
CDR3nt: TGTGCCAGCAGCTTACAGGAGGTCACTGAAGCTTTCTTT

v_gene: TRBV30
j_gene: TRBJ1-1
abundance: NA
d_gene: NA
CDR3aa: CAWSRAGDTEAFF
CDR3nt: TGTGCCTGGAGCAGGGCCGGGGACACTGAAGCTTTCTTT

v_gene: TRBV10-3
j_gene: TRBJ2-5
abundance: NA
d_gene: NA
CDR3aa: CAISERGYETQYF
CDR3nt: TGTGCCATCAGTGAAAGGGGGTACGAGACCCAGTACTTC

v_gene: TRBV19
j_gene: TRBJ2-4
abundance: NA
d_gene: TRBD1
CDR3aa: CASGTALAKNIQYF
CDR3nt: TGTGCCAGTGGGACAGCCTTAGCCAAAAACATTCAGTACTTC